The 25 T cell receptor beta chains given below trace back to one sample, sequenced in a study of sequential checkpoint blockade in melanoma. Documented treatment: randomized to nivolumab then ipilimumab (arm A) or the reverse (arm B). Measured with immunoSEQ multiplex PCR; TCRdb has only the in-frame clones, and not every one. The sample has around 34,000 clones; under 90% are singletons. The sample here was CD8+ T cells sorted from blood (inferred from file names), taken from a patient given nivolumab and ipilimumab in sequence. These receptors were collected from a human donor with melanoma.

V and J are TRBV7-9 and TRBJ2-1; TRBD2 is a possible D gene (6 bases). Trimming pared 5 bases from V and 0 bases from J, leaving 20 bases between. CDR1 and CDR2 (germline): SEHNR, FQNEAQ (reference sequence). CDR3 length: 18 amino acids. CDR3 amino acids: CASSSYLGRESSYNEQFF. CDR3 coding DNA: TGTGCCAGCAGCAGTTATTTAGGTCGGGAGAGCTCCTACAATGAGCAGTTCTTC.

Turning to this clone: A far larger clone is one nucleotide away, so this likely arose from a read error. This chain links TRBV5-5 with TRBJ2-7, with TRBD1 matching 10 bases. V shed 2 bases and J 0 bases; nucleotides not matched to a gene: 14. The CDR3 extends over 19 amino acids. CDR1 SGHKS and CDR2 YYEKEE come from the germline V gene (reference sequence). CDR3 region: CASSFWGTGDYEGSYEQYF. The CDR3 DNA is TGTGCCAGCAGCTTTTGGGGGACAGGGGATTATGAGGGCTCCTACGAGCAGTACTTC.

V gene TRBV12-5 combines with J gene TRBJ1-4; D is unresolved. V dropped 1 base and J dropped 7 bases, with 13 bases sitting between them. Germline V gives CDR1 LGHNT, CDR2 FRNRAP. CDR3 length: 15 residues. The CDR3 nucleotides are TGTGCTAGTGGTTTGGAACGTCATCGGGGTGAAAAACTGTTTTTT. This codes for CASGLERHRGEKLFF.

The chain carries TRBV27 and TRBJ2-3; D possibly corresponds to TRBD1 (6 bases). The germline gives CDR1 MNHEY, CDR2 SMNVEV (reference sequence). The CDR3 contains 15 residues. V was shortened by 5 bases and J by 0 bases, with 12 bases between the two germline ends. The CDR3 DNA reads TGTGCCAGCAGTCCCAGGACAGCTAGCACAGATACGCAGTATTTT. This gives the protein CASSPRTASTDTQYF.

About this clone itself: Within the sample, other DNA sequences also encode this same CDR3. This rearrangement joins TRBV30 to TRBJ2-7; D unresolved. Germline CDR1 and CDR2: GTSNPN and SVGIG (reference sequence). CDR3 length: 12 residues. Trimming removed 0 bases from V and 5 bases from J, with 8 bases in between. CDR3 protein: CAWSVSSHEQYF. CDR3 bases: TGTGCCTGGAGTGTTTCAAGCCACGAGCAGTACTTC.

This chain joins TRBV9 and TRBJ1-5; D may be TRBD1 (6 bases). V gave up 3 bases and J gave up 9 bases, with 16 bases separating them. The CDR3 totals 14 residues. Per germline, CDR1 SGDLS and CDR2 YYNGEE. CDR3 DNA: TGTGCCAGCAGCGAGATGGACAGTGGAGGGCCCCAGCATTTT. It encodes CASSEMDSGGPQHF.

This clone has a handful of counts. The V gene is TRBV7-9, the J gene TRBJ2-7; D not resolved. Germline CDR1 reads SEHNR; CDR2 reads FQNEAQ (reference sequence). The CDR3 has 16 amino acids. The V gene lost 1 base and the J gene lost 5 bases, with 18 bases spanning the gap. CDR3: CASSLVVTMEWDEQYF. The CDR3 nucleotides read TGTGCCAGCAGCTTAGTGGTCACCATGGAGTGGGACGAGCAGTACTTC.

This clone was found a few times. V gene TRBV6-5 combines with J gene TRBJ1-3; 8 bases are shared with TRBD1. V trimming: 0 bases; J trimming: 2 bases; junction bases outside the gene matches: 0. This CDR3 region has 15 residues. Per germline, CDR1 MNHEY and CDR2 SVGAGI. In nucleotides, the CDR3 is TGTGCCAGCAGTTACTCACAGGGGGCTGGAAACACCATATATTTT. This encodes CASSYSQGAGNTIYF.

Only a few counts were recorded for this clone. Other DNA sequences in this sample translate to the same CDR3. This chain joins TRBV9 and TRBJ2-3; 11 bases line up with TRBD2. This CDR3 is built from 15 residues. The germline CDR1 and CDR2 sequences are SGDLS and YYNGEE. V lost 3 bases to trimming and J lost 4 bases; unmatched junction nucleotides: 4. The CDR3 loop reads CASSASGGRADTQYF. CDR3 DNA sequence: TGTGCCAGCAGCGCTAGCGGGGGGCGGGCAGATACGCAGTATTTT.

The chain uses TRBV4-1 and TRBJ1-2; weak D call: TRBD1 (6 bases). Germline assignment: CDR1 MGHRA and CDR2 YSYEKL. The germline V and J ends were trimmed by 1 base and 7 bases, with 13 bases remaining between them. The CDR3 runs 14 residues. CDR3 sequence reads: CASSQAGQYVGYTF. CDR3 in DNA: TGCGCCAGCAGCCAAGCTGGACAGTATGTTGGCTACACCTTC.

V gene TRBV27 combines with J gene TRBJ2-7; 9 bases line up with TRBD2. The trim removed 6 bases at V and 5 bases at J, leaving 8 bases unmatched. The CDR3 has 14 amino acids. Per the germline V gene, CDR1 is MNHEY and CDR2 is SMNVEV (reference sequence). CDR3 residues: CASSLAGRVHEQYF. In DNA form, the CDR3 reads TGTGCCAGCAGCCTAGCGGGAAGGGTCCACGAGCAGTACTTC.

This CDR3 is CASSLWGGIQPQHF. The CDR3 DNA is TGCGCCAGCAGCTTATGGGGGGGAATACAGCCCCAGCATTTT. The V call is TRBV5-1, the J call TRBJ1-5; maybe TRBD1 (5 bases). Trimming removed 2 bases from V and 7 bases from J, with 13 bases in between. From germline, CDR1 is SGHRS and CDR2 YFSETQ. The CDR3 is made up of 14 amino acids.

A few counts support this clone. The chain carries TRBV19 and TRBJ2-1; 9 bases map to TRBD2. The CDR3 is 16 amino acids. Germline loops: CDR1 LNHDA, CDR2 SQIVND (reference sequence). Germline trimming cut 2 bases from V and 8 bases from J; bases unmatched to any gene: 10. In DNA, the CDR3 is TGTGCCAGTAGTATAAGGGCGGGAGGGATTAGGGATGAGCAGTTCTTC. Translation: CASSIRAGGIRDEQFF.

The chain carries TRBV5-4 and TRBJ1-2; 9 bases line up with TRBD1. Germline trimming cut 7 bases from V and 4 bases from J; bases unmatched to any gene: 5. The CDR3 runs 13 residues. Germline V CDR1 and CDR2: SGHNT, YYREEE (reference sequence). The CDR3: CASRDRAGYGYTF. The CDR3 nucleotides are TGTGCCAGCCGGGACAGGGCTGGCTATGGCTACACCTTC. The whole variable domain, filled in from reference TRBV5-4 and TRBJ1-2, reads ETGVTQSPTHLIKTRGQQVTLRCSSQSGHNTVSWYQQALGQGPQFIFQYYREEENGRGNFPPRFSGLQFPNYSSELNVNALELDDSALYLCASRDRAGYGYTFGSGTRLTVV.

The chain uses TRBV5-1 and TRBJ2-2, with 14 bases aligning to TRBD2. The CDR3 spans 19 residues. The germline CDR1 and CDR2 sequences are SGHRS and YFSETQ. V lost 0 bases, J lost 0 bases, and 4 bases stayed unmatched. The CDR3 loop is CASSLGLAGGPPNTGELFF. The CDR3 DNA reads as TGCGCCAGCAGCTTGGGACTAGCGGGAGGGCCGCCGAACACCGGGGAGCTGTTTTTT.

The CDR3 bases are TGTGCCAGCAGTTTGGGGACAGGGAAGGGTGAGCAGTTCTTC. Translation: CASSLGTGKGEQFF. The chain links TRBV27 to TRBJ2-1; TRBD1 aligns across 9 bases. Germline lookup yields CDR1 MNHEY and CDR2 SMNVEV (reference sequence). The junction had 6 bases not matched to a gene; V was cut back by 3 bases and J by 9 bases. The CDR3 sequence is 14 residues long.

The V gene is TRBV6-6, the J gene TRBJ2-2, with D perhaps matching TRBD1 (6 bases). The CDR3 spans 16 residues. V was cut by 6 bases and J by 5 bases, with 19 bases left in between. Per germline, CDR1 MNHNY and CDR2 SVGAGI (reference sequence). The CDR3 sequence: CASSLTGLRGTGELFF. Written as DNA, the CDR3 is TGTGCCAGCAGCCTTACAGGGTTGAGGGGTACCGGGGAGCTGTTTTTT.

This rearrangement joins TRBV19 to TRBJ1-1, with D perhaps TRBD1 (6 bases). V lost 5 bases and J lost 4, with 14 bases in between. Germline V lookup: CDR1 LNHDA, CDR2 SQIVND (reference sequence). This CDR3 contains 14 residues. As DNA, the CDR3 is TGTGCCAGTAGTTCGGGGCAGGGGCCCACTGAAGCTTTCTTT. Protein sequence: CASSSGQGPTEAFF. Based on the CDR3 plus reference TRBV19 and TRBJ1-1, the full variable domain is DGGITQSPKYLFRKEGQNVTLSCEQNLNHDAMYWYRQDPGQGLRLIYYSQIVNDFQKGDIAEGYSVSREKKESFPLTVTSAQKNPTAFYLCASSSGQGPTEAFFGQGTRLTVV.

The gene calls are TRBV15 and TRBJ2-7; 7 bases map to TRBD1. This CDR3 comprises 14 residues. Germline V CDR1 and CDR2: LNHNV, YYDKDF (reference sequence). Trimming at V came to 8 bases and at J to 6 bases, leaving 13 bases not matched to a gene. The CDR3, as DNA: TGTGCCACCCGTCCCTATGGGGACAGCATCGAGCAGTACTTC. Residues: CATRPYGDSIEQYF.

This clone is a singleton in its sample. The chain combines TRBV4-1 with TRBJ2-5, with D perhaps TRBD2 (6 bases). Germline values: CDR1 MGHRA, CDR2 YSYEKL. There are 14 residues in the CDR3. Trimming stripped 0 bases from V and 3 bases from J, with 8 bases between. This CDR3 is CASSQDTGEETQYF. The CDR3 nucleotides read TGCGCCAGCAGCCAAGATACGGGGGAAGAGACCCAGTACTTC.

The sample holds a few counts of this clone. The chain is built from TRBV10-3 and TRBJ2-7, with a weak D call TRBD1 (6 bases). Trimming took 1 base from V and 0 from J, leaving 16 bases between them. Germline assignment: CDR1 ENHRY and CDR2 SYGVKD. The CDR3 covers 17 residues. The CDR3 loop reads CAISELGVGQSSYEQYF. CDR3 nucleotide sequence: TGTGCCATCAGTGAGTTGGGAGTTGGACAGAGCTCCTACGAGCAGTACTTC.

V gene TRBV7-9 combines with J gene TRBJ1-1; the match to TRBD1 covers 8 bases. Germline values: CDR1 SEHNR, CDR2 FQNEAQ (reference sequence). J lost 10 bases, V lost 4 bases, and 8 bases had no gene match. The CDR3 contains 13 residues. CDR3 region: CASSSGQALGAFF. CDR3 DNA: TGTGCCAGCAGCTCGGGACAGGCCCTGGGAGCTTTCTTT.

Here the CDR3 DNA reads TGCGCCAGCAGCTCGTCCTCCGGGGGGGCGGTCGGGACCGGGGAGCTGTTTTTT. Protein sequence: CASSSSSGGAVGTGELFF. This chain uses TRBV5-1 with TRBJ2-2; 8 nucleotides line up with TRBD2. CDR3 length: 18 amino acids. Germline lookup yields CDR1 SGHRS and CDR2 YFSETQ. With V trimmed by 3 bases and J by 5 bases, 15 bases remained unmatched.

This clone was counted only a few times. The rearrangement uses TRBV2 and TRBJ1-1, with 9 bases fitting TRBD1. Trimming at V came to 11 bases and at J to 1 base, leaving 11 bases not matched to a gene. This CDR3 comprises 15 residues. Germline V lookup: CDR1 SNHLY, CDR2 FYNNEI. CDR3 protein: CASFLAGQGNTEAFF. Here the CDR3 DNA reads TGTGCCTCATTTCTGGCGGGACAGGGGAACACTGAAGCTTTCTTT.

V is TRBV7-3 and J is TRBJ2-1; D not certain. Trimming left V 4 bases short and J 0 bases short, with 7 bases between. The CDR3 contains 14 residues. CDR1 and CDR2 from the germline V gene are SGHTA and FQGTGA. CDR3 DNA: TGTGCCAGCAGCTCGCACAGCTCCTACAATGAGCAGTTCTTC. Its translation: CASSSHSSYNEQFF.